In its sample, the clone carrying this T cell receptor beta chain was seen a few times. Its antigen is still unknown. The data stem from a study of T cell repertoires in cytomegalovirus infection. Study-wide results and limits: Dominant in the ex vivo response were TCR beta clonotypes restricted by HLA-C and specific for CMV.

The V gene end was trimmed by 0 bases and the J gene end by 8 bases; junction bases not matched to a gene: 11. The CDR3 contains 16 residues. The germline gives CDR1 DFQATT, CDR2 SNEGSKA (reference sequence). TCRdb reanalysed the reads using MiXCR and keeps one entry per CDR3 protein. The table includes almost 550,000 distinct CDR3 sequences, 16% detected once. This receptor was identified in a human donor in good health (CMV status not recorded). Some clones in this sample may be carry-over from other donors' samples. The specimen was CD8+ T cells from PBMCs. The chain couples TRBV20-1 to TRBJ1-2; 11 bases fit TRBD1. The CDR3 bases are TGCAGTGCTAGAGATCTGGCCGGACAGGGGGCGAGAGGCTACACCTTC. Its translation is CSARDLAGQGARGYTF.